This TCR beta chain comes out of a study of beta chain features in type 1 diabetes. Overall study results and limits: All four CD4+ subsets from Type 1 diabetes patients carried moderately but significantly shorter TCRB CDR3s. The study found fewer insertions and more deletions at VDJ junctions in type 1 diabetes patients.

With regard to this clone: Its matching antigen is unknown.

Reverse transcription of all isolated RNA meant that expressed TCRB transcripts were sequenced. The method was immunoSEQ multiplex PCR; TCRdb's version includes in-frame clones alone and lacks a portion of them. Of almost 350,000 clones listed, less than 10% are singletons. The CDR3 runs to 17 residues. V lost 4 bases to trimming and J lost 7 bases, with 23 bases between them. Germline V gene lookup returns CDR1 SEHNR and CDR2 FQNEAQ (reference sequence). The clonotype comes from a woman aged 18-30 years in good health. This sequence joins TRBV7-9 and TRBJ2-1; D possibly uses TRBD1 or TRBD2 (6 bases each). What was sequenced was central memory CD4+ T cells from blood. The chain's CDR3 is CASSSPRRGREVNEQFF. The DNA for the CDR3 is TGTGCCAGCAGCTCCCCCCGGAGGGGGAGAGAGGTGAATGAGCAGTTCTTC.